The rows below give T cell receptor beta chains drawn from one sample of a study of T cell repertoires in cytomegalovirus infection. The antigens for these receptors are not known. TCRdb reprocessed the reads with MiXCR, giving one entry per CDR3 protein. The table records about 100,000 distinct CDR3 sequences, 29% of them present only once. This material consisted of CD8+ T cells from cultured PBMCs, taken from culture after CMV antigen stimulation. Receptors were obtained from a human donor in good health (CMV status not recorded). Some clones in this sample may be carry-over from other donors' samples. The CDR3 runs from the conserved cysteine through the conserved F or W. The order of the fields is J gene, V gene, CDR3 protein.

j_call: TRBJ2-1; v_call: TRBV19; cdr3_aa: CASSIVVGINEQFF
j_call: TRBJ2-1; v_call: TRBV2; cdr3_aa: CASRISLTAFQFF
j_call: TRBJ1-2; v_call: TRBV29-1; cdr3_aa: CSVEEGQGHGYGYTF
j_call: TRBJ2-7; v_call: TRBV18; cdr3_aa: CASSPVGHTYALYYEQYF
j_call: TRBJ1-5; v_call: TRBV12-3/TRBV12-4; cdr3_aa: CASSLTGAGQPQHF
j_call: TRBJ2-7; v_call: TRBV24-1; cdr3_aa: CATSDSSKSSYEQYF
j_call: TRBJ2-5; v_call: TRBV29-1; cdr3_aa: CSVEEIGGFGETQYF
j_call: TRBJ2-1; v_call: TRBV7-9; cdr3_aa: CASSFSRRGPQGEQFF
j_call: TRBJ1-2; v_call: TRBV7-9; cdr3_aa: CASSLDIGQSNYGYTF
j_call: TRBJ2-7; v_call: TRBV20-1; cdr3_aa: CSAKRTGIYEQYF
j_call: TRBJ2-3; v_call: TRBV7-2; cdr3_aa: CASTPGGGGGTDTQYF
j_call: TRBJ2-1; v_call: TRBV4-1; cdr3_aa: CASSHTSGGMGDEQFF
j_call: TRBJ1-2; v_call: TRBV10-3; cdr3_aa: CAISELWRGAYGYTF
j_call: TRBJ1-1; v_call: TRBV4-1; cdr3_aa: CASSQGLGGNTEAFF
j_call: TRBJ2-2; v_call: TRBV7-8; cdr3_aa: CASSLFFGTDTGELFF
j_call: TRBJ1-1; v_call: TRBV6-5; cdr3_aa: CASSYSGENTEAFF
j_call: TRBJ2-4; v_call: TRBV19; cdr3_aa: CASTPSSGGNGDIQYF
j_call: TRBJ1-6; v_call: TRBV5-1; cdr3_aa: CASSLQGGRDSPLHF
j_call: TRBJ2-7; v_call: TRBV27; cdr3_aa: CASSPISYEQYF
j_call: TRBJ2-7; v_call: TRBV7-8; cdr3_aa: CASSSYTGRSSSYEQYF
j_call: TRBJ1-4; v_call: TRBV12-3/TRBV12-4; cdr3_aa: CASSSGGAREKLFF
j_call: TRBJ2-4; v_call: TRBV7-9; cdr3_aa: CASRDRHKNIQYF
j_call: TRBJ2-7; v_call: TRBV19; cdr3_aa: CASSIDRGSDYEQYF
j_call: TRBJ2-1; v_call: TRBV4-1; cdr3_aa: CASSQLAGGADEQFF
j_call: TRBJ2-5; v_call: TRBV5-4; cdr3_aa: CASSQPSDQETQYF
j_call: TRBJ1-2; v_call: TRBV27; cdr3_aa: CASSFGLGGYTF
j_call: TRBJ2-3; v_call: TRBV12-3/TRBV12-4; cdr3_aa: CASSLEPGGRDTQYF
j_call: TRBJ2-7; v_call: TRBV7-8; cdr3_aa: CASSLAVPFYEQYF
j_call: TRBJ1-5; v_call: TRBV6-1; cdr3_aa: CASSEGQGWRQPQHF
j_call: TRBJ2-6; v_call: TRBV5-1; cdr3_aa: CASSLEGLSGANVLTF
j_call: TRBJ2-7; v_call: TRBV29-1; cdr3_aa: CSVEGDRHPLEQYF
j_call: TRBJ1-1; v_call: TRBV29-1; cdr3_aa: CSARRLGTGDFEAFF
j_call: TRBJ1-1; v_call: TRBV7-2; cdr3_aa: CASSFWTGEVKPEAFF
j_call: TRBJ2-2; v_call: TRBV7-3; cdr3_aa: CASSLTRGGITGELFF
j_call: TRBJ1-4; v_call: TRBV4-1; cdr3_aa: CASSQAGQAENEKLFF
j_call: TRBJ2-3; v_call: TRBV7-3; cdr3_aa: CASSASGGSGDTQYF
j_call: TRBJ1-1; v_call: TRBV5-6; cdr3_aa: CASSLAMNAEAFF
j_call: TRBJ2-5; v_call: TRBV28; cdr3_aa: CASSLSGQGQETQYF
j_call: TRBJ2-5; v_call: TRBV7-8; cdr3_aa: CASSLWLGDETQYF
j_call: TRBJ2-1; v_call: TRBV18; cdr3_aa: CASSPLAGQHTNEQFF
j_call: TRBJ2-5; v_call: TRBV5-1; cdr3_aa: CASSGGQGIVETQYF
j_call: TRBJ2-3; v_call: TRBV7-4; cdr3_aa: CASSLGSGGTDTQYF
j_call: TRBJ2-1; v_call: TRBV7-2; cdr3_aa: CASSSSRKYNEQFF
j_call: TRBJ1-2; v_call: TRBV6-6; cdr3_aa: CASSYSWAGANYGYTF
j_call: TRBJ2-2; v_call: TRBV12-3/TRBV12-4; cdr3_aa: CASSPPPGTGGRTGELFF
j_call: TRBJ2-1; v_call: TRBV29-1; cdr3_aa: CSVEAGTKGDEQFF
j_call: TRBJ1-2; v_call: TRBV10-3; cdr3_aa: CAISGALWGYTF
j_call: TRBJ1-6; v_call: TRBV18; cdr3_aa: CASSEFNSPLHF
j_call: TRBJ2-1; v_call: TRBV6-6; cdr3_aa: CASTYGAQYNEQFF
j_call: TRBJ1-1; v_call: TRBV7-2; cdr3_aa: CASSLEGGWSEAFF
j_call: TRBJ2-1; v_call: TRBV9; cdr3_aa: CASSPSEGYNEQFF
j_call: TRBJ2-2; v_call: TRBV6-1; cdr3_aa: CASTKNLVDYLNTGELFF
j_call: TRBJ1-3; v_call: TRBV7-9; cdr3_aa: CASSSSRQSGNTIYF
j_call: TRBJ2-1; v_call: TRBV12-3/TRBV12-4; cdr3_aa: CASSSGTVYNEQFF
j_call: TRBJ2-3; v_call: TRBV27; cdr3_aa: CASGLGLAGENTQYF
j_call: TRBJ2-1; v_call: TRBV7-8; cdr3_aa: CASSLAFFGTRVDEQFF
j_call: TRBJ1-1; v_call: TRBV7-2; cdr3_aa: CASSLRIVVSTEAFF
j_call: TRBJ1-4; v_call: TRBV4-1; cdr3_aa: CASSLSGQVATNEKLFF
j_call: TRBJ2-1; v_call: TRBV7-2; cdr3_aa: CASGLLTATSYNEQFF
j_call: TRBJ2-1; v_call: TRBV7-9; cdr3_aa: CASSPSNEQFF